This entry lists 19 T cell receptor beta chains sequenced from one sample in a study of shared clonotypes between healthy human individuals. Profiled with immunoSEQ multiplex PCR; TCRdb holds only in-frame clones, not every one. The sample contains some 2,500,000 clones, roughly 93% of which appear only once. Sequencing was done on a sample of naive CD4+ T cells from PBMCs. Noted subset: CD45RA+ positively selected. The source is a man in his late teens or twenties in good health. Some clones in this sample may be carry-over from other donors' samples.

The chain combines TRBV18 with TRBJ2-1; weak D call: TRBD1 (5 bases). Germline CDR1 KGHSH, CDR2 LQKENI. V was cut by 1 base and J by 7 bases, with 11 bases left in between. The CDR3 runs to 14 residues. The CDR3 loop reads CASSPQAGPNEQFF. CDR3 nucleotide sequence: TGTGCCAGCTCACCACAGGCAGGGCCTAATGAGCAGTTCTTC.

The chain combines TRBV27 with TRBJ2-7; 9 nucleotides line up with TRBD1. Germline trimming cut 4 bases from V and 4 bases from J; bases unmatched to any gene: 8. Germline V lookup: CDR1 MNHEY, CDR2 SMNVEV (reference sequence). The CDR3 contains 15 residues. CDR3 bases: TGTGCCAGCAGTTCCCCCCGGGACAGGGCTTACGAGCAGTACTTC. It specifies CASSSPRDRAYEQYF.

The gene calls are TRBV28 and TRBJ2-5; TRBD1 matches at 10 bases. V lost 5 bases, J lost 5 bases, and 8 bases stayed unmatched. The CDR3 runs 15 residues. Germline CDR1 MDHEN, CDR2 SYDVKM. CDR3 in DNA: TGTGCCAGCAGTACCGGGACAGGGGTAGGGGAGACCCAGTACTTC. It translates to CASSTGTGVGETQYF.

V and J are TRBV7-7 and TRBJ1-2, with D tentatively TRBD1 (6 bases). Germline V gene sequence: CDR1 SSHAT, CDR2 FNYEAQ (reference sequence). Trimming cost V 6 bases and J 5 bases, with 10 bases left between them. CDR3 length: 12 residues. CDR3 DNA sequence: TGTGCCAGCAGGTCCAGGGGTTATGGCTACACCTTC. Residues: CASRSRGYGYTF. The complete variable domain, with remaining parts taken from reference TRBV7-7 and TRBJ1-2, reads GAGVSQSPRYKVTKRGQDVTLRCDPISSHATLYWYQQALGQGPEFLTYFNYEAQPDKSGLPSDRFSAERPEGSISTLTIQRTEQRDSAMYRCASRSRGYGYTFGSGTRLTVV.

Comments on this clone: Compared with germline, one end of the junction differs, possibly owing to a read error. This sample includes further DNA sequences coding for the same CDR3. The CDR3 nucleotides read TGCGCCAGCAGCACCGGGACTAGCGGGAGCACGGATACGCAGTATTTT. Translating it yields CASSTGTSGSTDTQYF. The rearrangement uses TRBV5-1 and TRBJ2-3; TRBD2 aligns across 14 bases. CDR1 is SGHRS and CDR2 is YFSETQ in the germline V gene. CDR3 length: 16 amino acids.

Details on this clone: Different DNA sequences within this sample yield the same CDR3. V and J are TRBV18 and TRBJ1-2; perhaps TRBD1 as D (5 bases). CDR3 length equals 14 residues. Deletions cut 2 bases from V and 5 bases from J, with 12 bases between. Germline lookup yields CDR1 KGHSH and CDR2 LQKENI. CDR3 protein: CASSPSGTTYGYTF. The CDR3 DNA sequence: TGTGCCAGCTCACCATCCGGGACTACGTATGGCTACACCTTC.

The rearrangement joins TRBV5-4 to TRBJ2-7; weak D call: TRBD1 (6 bases). Germline CDR1 SGHNT, CDR2 YYREEE (reference sequence). The CDR3 covers 14 residues. V lost 5 bases and J lost 0, with 12 bases in between. The CDR3 nucleotides read TGTGCCAGCAGTACAGGGCTCTCCTCCTACGAGCAGTACTTC. Translation: CASSTGLSSYEQYF.

The rearrangement links TRBV4-3 to TRBJ1-1, with D unclear. CDR3 length: 14 residues. Germline CDR1 LGHNA, CDR2 YSLEER. Between the trimmed V and J ends, which lost 5 bases and 5 bases, there was a span of 15 bases. The CDR3 region is CASSSRDIGTEAFF. The CDR3, as DNA: TGCGCCAGCAGCTCCCGAGACATTGGAACTGAAGCTTTCTTT.

V and J are TRBV6-1 and TRBJ1-2; possible D gene TRBD1, 5 bases. V was trimmed by 3 bases and J by 4 bases, leaving 9 bases between them. The CDR3 runs 13 residues. The germline V gene has CDR1 MNHNS and CDR2 SASEGT. The CDR3 loop is CASSDGHLYGYTF. Written as DNA, the CDR3 is TGTGCCAGCAGTGACGGACACCTCTATGGCTACACCTTC.

The chain links TRBV5-5 to TRBJ2-2, with a tentative D call TRBD1 (6 bases). The germline V gene encodes CDR1 SGHKS and CDR2 YYEKEE (reference sequence). The CDR3 runs to 16 residues. V shed 4 bases and J shed 3 bases, with 16 bases lying between them. The CDR3 protein is CASSVGQGSDTGELFF. The CDR3 region has the DNA TGTGCCAGCAGCGTTGGCCAGGGGAGCGACACCGGGGAGCTGTTTTTT.

The V and J genes are TRBV2 and TRBJ1-1; perhaps TRBD1 as D (6 bases). This CDR3 has 14 amino acids. Trimming stripped 6 bases from V and 3 bases from J, with 14 bases between. CDR1 and CDR2 from the germline V gene are SNHLY and FYNNEI. The CDR3 DNA sequence: TGTGCCAGCAGGAACAGGGTTAGGGACACTGAAGCTTTCTTT. It translates to CASRNRVRDTEAFF.

The rearrangement links TRBV28 to TRBJ1-1; D gene unclear. Per the germline V gene, CDR1 is MDHEN and CDR2 is SYDVKM. This CDR3 has 10 amino acids. Trimming left V 6 bases short and J 8 bases short, with 7 bases between. The CDR3 DNA sequence: TGTGCCAGCAGGTCAAAGGAAGCTTTCTTT. This translates into CASRSKEAFF.

The chain links TRBV4-2 to TRBJ2-3; no reliable D call. Per the germline V gene, CDR1 is LGHNA and CDR2 is YNFKEQ. Between the trimmed V and J ends, which lost 0 bases and 7 bases, there was a span of 8 bases. The CDR3 sequence is 13 residues long. The CDR3 nucleotides are TGTGCCAGCAGCCAAGATCCGTTACATACGCAGTATTTT. As protein: CASSQDPLHTQYF.

This rearrangement joins TRBV25-1 to TRBJ2-7, with 9 nucleotides matching TRBD2. The CDR3 is 15 amino acids. The junction had 10 bases not matched to a gene; V was cut back by 6 bases and J by 4 bases. The germline V gene has CDR1 MGHDK and CDR2 SYGVNS. CDR3: CASSTNSGSWYEQYF. In DNA, the CDR3 is TGTGCCAGCAGCACTAATAGCGGGAGTTGGTACGAGCAGTACTTC.

The V gene is TRBV19, the J gene TRBJ2-1, with D hard to call. V was cut by 4 bases and J by 0 bases, with 10 bases left in between. The CDR3 extends over 15 amino acids. Per germline, CDR1 LNHDA and CDR2 SQIVND (reference sequence). The CDR3 reads CASSTHLSSYNEQFF. The DNA for the CDR3 is TGTGCCAGTAGTACCCACTTAAGCTCCTACAATGAGCAGTTCTTC.

The chain carries TRBV19 and TRBJ2-1, with TRBD2 identical over 9 bases. CDR3 length: 12 residues. Trimming at V came to 0 bases and at J to 16 bases, leaving 4 bases not matched to a gene. In germline, CDR1 is LNHDA, CDR2 SQIVND (reference sequence). CDR3 residues: CASSIEGLAIFF. The CDR3, as DNA: TGTGCCAGTAGTATAGAGGGACTAGCAATTTTCTTC.

In the case of this clone: Distinct nucleotide sequences in the sample also encode this CDR3. This CDR3 is CASSLAGGGYEQYF. The CDR3 coding sequence is TGTGCCAGCAGCTTGGCGGGAGGTGGTTACGAGCAGTACTTC. The rearrangement links TRBV5-4 to TRBJ2-7; 7 bases are a match to TRBD2. The germline gives CDR1 SGHNT, CDR2 YYREEE (reference sequence). This CDR3 is 14 amino acids long. With V trimmed by 0 bases and J by 4 bases, 4 bases remained unmatched.

The chain has TRBV28 and TRBJ2-7, with 7 bases fitting TRBD1. CDR1 is MDHEN, CDR2 SYDVKM, per germline. The CDR3 is 15 residues long. The J segment lost 3 bases and the V segment lost 4 bases, leaving 9 bases of the junction unmatched. CDR3 loop: CASSSLGQAGYEQYF. DNA for the CDR3: TGTGCCAGCAGTTCCCTAGGACAGGCTGGCTACGAGCAGTACTTC.

This clone has only a few counts. V is TRBV28 and J is TRBJ1-5; the match to TRBD1 covers 11 bases. The CDR3 spans 16 residues. V gave up 5 bases and J gave up 5 bases; unmatched junction bases: 8. Germline V lookup: CDR1 MDHEN, CDR2 SYDVKM. CDR3 DNA sequence: TGTGCCAGCAGTCCCGGGACAGGGGGTCGCCATCAGCCCCAGCATTTT. This gives the protein CASSPGTGGRHQPQHF. Together with reference TRBV28 and TRBJ1-5, the CDR3 gives the full variable domain: DVKVTQSSRYLVKRTGEKVFLECVQDMDHENMFWYRQDPGLGLRLIYFSYDVKMKEKGDIPEGYSVSREKKERFSLILESASTNQTSMYLCASSPGTGGRHQPQHFGDGTRLSIL.